Listed below are T cell receptor beta chains from one sample, sequenced in a study of cytomegalovirus exposure and HLA in healthy donors. Only in-frame clones appear in the TCRdb table, and some are missing; sequencing was by immunoSEQ multiplex PCR. The sample has about 130,000 clones; roughly 79% are singletons. The sample consisted of PBMCs. These receptors came from a man aged 25 to 40 in good health and CMV-seronegative. Each CDR3 is given with its conserved first and last residue. The D gene is left open where the match is weak. Rows may omit the clone size; those that give it use once, few, many or a size class.

j_gene	d_gene	v_gene	abundance	CDR3aa	CDR3nt
TRBJ2-7	.	TRBV27	few	CASSLAITYGEQYF	TGTGCCAGCAGCCTAGCAATAACCTACGGGGAGCAGTACTTC
TRBJ2-5	TRBD1	TRBV30	once	CAWSVKPVTGAPTQYF	TGTGCCTGGAGTGTAAAACCCGTGACAGGGGCCCCGACCCAGTACTTC
TRBJ1-1	.	TRBV19	.	CASSAWGDYTEAFF	TGTGCCAGTAGTGCGTGGGGCGACTACACTGAAGCTTTCTTT
TRBJ2-7	.	TRBV6-1	.	CASSDLALYEQYF	TGTGCCAGCAGTGATCTAGCGCTCTACGAGCAGTACTTC
TRBJ2-1	.	TRBV29-1	.	CSADKGHSNNEQFF	TGCAGCGCGGATAAGGGGCATTCCAACAATGAGCAGTTCTTC
TRBJ1-1	.	TRBV28	.	CASSNQDSLNTEAFF	TGTGCCAGCAGTAACCAGGACAGTTTGAACACTGAAGCTTTCTTT
TRBJ1-1	.	TRBV6-6	.	CASSQGSAFF	TGTGCCAGCTCACAGGGCTCCGCTTTCTTT
TRBJ2-3	TRBD2	TRBV7-2	.	CASSGLAGVTDTQYF	TGTGCCAGCAGCGGCCTAGCGGGAGTCACAGATACGCAGTATTTT
TRBJ2-7	.	TRBV25-1	once	CASSGWVSGEQYF	TGTGCCAGCAGTGGTTGGGTTTCAGGCGAGCAGTACTTC
TRBJ2-2	TRBD2	TRBV11-2	.	CASSRTSGVGELFF	TGTGCCAGCAGCAGAACTAGCGGCGTCGGGGAGCTGTTTTTT
TRBJ2-7	TRBD1	TRBV27	once	CASSSWDRGYEQYF	TGTGCCAGCAGTTCCTGGGACAGGGGCTACGAGCAGTACTTC
TRBJ2-7	.	TRBV15	.	CATSSLLIGVSSYEQYF	TGTGCCACCAGCAGCCTTCTAATCGGGGTTTCCTCCTACGAGCAGTACTTC
TRBJ2-7	TRBD1	TRBV2	.	CASLDRTHSRPLYEQYF	TGTGCCAGCCTGGACAGGACACACTCCCGCCCTCTCTACGAGCAGTACTTC
TRBJ2-2	.	TRBV7-2	.	CASSWRVSGELFF	TGTGCCAGCAGCTGGAGAGTGTCCGGGGAGCTGTTTTTT
TRBJ2-2	TRBD1	TRBV19	.	CASSGTGGLDTGELFF	TGTGCCAGTAGCGGAACAGGGGGCCTAGACACCGGGGAGCTGTTTTTT
TRBJ1-5	.	TRBV19	.	CASSRDRLQPQHF	TGTGCCAGTAGTCGTGACAGACTTCAGCCCCAGCATTTT
TRBJ2-7	.	TRBV20-1	.	CSAPSAYEQYF	TGCAGTGCTCCTAGCGCCTACGAGCAGTACTTC